Included here is one TCR beta chain sequence, with context. These data belong to a study of T-cell memory formation after mild COVID-19. Looking at the study overall: TCR clusters were mostly donor specific.

TCRdb processed the 5' RACE reads anew with MiXCR; each CDR3 protein has one entry. This sample has approximately 100,000 distinct CDR3 sequences; 11% occur once, and the top ten carry around 40%. The sequencing sample was made of PBMCs or a T cell subset sorted from them (not recorded which). The sequence was obtained from a man younger than 35 who had mild COVID-19 (a few samples of this study predate the infection). Cell type and time point are not known.

CDR3 bases: TGTGCCAGCAGTTTGTCCGGGACTAGGGAGCAGTACGTC. Residues: CASSLSGTREQYV. J is TRBJ2-7 and V is TRBV6-2 or TRBV6-3, with 8 bases that match TRBD2. Looked up from germline, CDR1 is MNHEY and CDR2 is SVGEGT. V lost 4 bases to trimming and J lost 7 bases; unmatched junction nucleotides: 6. There are 13 residues in the CDR3.